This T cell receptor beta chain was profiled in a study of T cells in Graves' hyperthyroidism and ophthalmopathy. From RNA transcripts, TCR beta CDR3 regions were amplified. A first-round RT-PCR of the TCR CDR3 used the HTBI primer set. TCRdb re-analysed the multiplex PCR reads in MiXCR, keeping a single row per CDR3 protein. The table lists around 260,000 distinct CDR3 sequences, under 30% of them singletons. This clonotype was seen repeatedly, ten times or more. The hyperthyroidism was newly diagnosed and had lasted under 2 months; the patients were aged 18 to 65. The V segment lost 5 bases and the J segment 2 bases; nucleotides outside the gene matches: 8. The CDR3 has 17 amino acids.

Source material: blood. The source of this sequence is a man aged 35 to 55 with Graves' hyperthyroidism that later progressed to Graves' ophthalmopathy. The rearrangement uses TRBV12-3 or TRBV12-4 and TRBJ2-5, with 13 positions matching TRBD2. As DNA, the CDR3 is TGTGCCAGCAGTCGCGCGACTAGCGGGAGGTCTCAAGAGACCCAGTACTTC. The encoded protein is CASSRATSGRSQETQYF.